This T cell receptor beta chain was sequenced in a study of control samples from healthy donors and cancer patients. The table came from immunoSEQ multiplex PCR; TCRdb's copy has only in-frame clones and leaves some out. The table has about 31,000 clones, less than 95% seen once. Trimming removed 2 bases from V and 0 bases from J, with 3 bases in between. Germline loops: CDR1 SGHDT, CDR2 YYEEEE. This CDR3 comprises 12 residues. This receptor was identified in a man between 60 and 75 years old in good health. The sequencing sample was made of blood. This sequence joins TRBV5-6 and TRBJ2-7, with unresolved D. The CDR3 region is CASSFLSYEQYF. The CDR3, as DNA: TGTGCCAGCAGCTTCCTCTCCTACGAGCAGTACTTC.